The clone carrying this TCR beta chain came up many times. Its specificity is unknown. This entry comes from a study of T-cell reconstitution after alpha-beta-depleted transplantation in children. General study points: By about two months after transplant, alpha-beta T cells reportedly arose from several hundred graft clones that had expanded.

The authors prepared the TCRbeta library with unique molecular identifiers. One entry per CDR3 protein results from TCRdb running MiXCR on the PCR reads. Seen here are about 350,000 distinct CDR3 sequences, around 15% observed once, and the top ten hold around 38%. Germline V gene lookup returns CDR1 MDHEN and CDR2 SYDVKM. Trimming at V came to 5 bases and at J to 3 bases, leaving 10 bases not matched to a gene. CDR3 length: 16 residues. The receptor was derived from a male patient aged 2-15 years who had a stem cell transplant for acute lymphoblastic leukemia, so the T cells may come from the graft donor. The J gene is TRBJ2-7, the V gene TRBV28; 10 bases agree with TRBD2. Sequences were derived from PBMCs, mostly from graft donor cells, sampled 360 days after TCRalphabeta/CD19-depleted stem cell transplant. CDR3 DNA sequence: TGTGCCAGCAGTGCTTTCCTAGCGGGAGCGGACTACGAGCAGTACTTC. Translating it yields CASSAFLAGADYEQYF.